This T cell receptor (beta chain) was recorded in a study of PD-L1 blockade in urothelial cancer. On the study more broadly: Male patients with bladder-origin urothelial cancer numbered about nine tenths of the roughly 29. The researchers analyzed blood 3 weeks (second dose) and 6 weeks after treatment start. T cells numbered a median of around 150,000 in the blood samples.

Per the germline V gene, CDR1 is SGHNT and CDR2 is YYREEE (reference sequence). Trimming stripped 0 bases from V and 4 bases from J, with 13 bases between. The CDR3 covers 15 residues. Patients' urothelial carcinoma was locally advanced or metastatic. The assay was immunoSEQ multiplex PCR, and TCRdb's table has in-frame clones only and misses some. The table records more than 70,000 clones, approximately 91% of them present only once. The gene calls are TRBV5-4 and TRBJ1-2; no clear D. The sample here was PBMCs, taken around atezolizumab (anti-PD-L1) treatment. This TCR derives from a man aged 55-75 years with urothelial cancer. CDR3 sequence (DNA): TGTGCCAGCAGCTTGGCCACGTTGCTTAGCTATGGCTACACCTTC. This sequence encodes CASSLATLLSYGYTF.